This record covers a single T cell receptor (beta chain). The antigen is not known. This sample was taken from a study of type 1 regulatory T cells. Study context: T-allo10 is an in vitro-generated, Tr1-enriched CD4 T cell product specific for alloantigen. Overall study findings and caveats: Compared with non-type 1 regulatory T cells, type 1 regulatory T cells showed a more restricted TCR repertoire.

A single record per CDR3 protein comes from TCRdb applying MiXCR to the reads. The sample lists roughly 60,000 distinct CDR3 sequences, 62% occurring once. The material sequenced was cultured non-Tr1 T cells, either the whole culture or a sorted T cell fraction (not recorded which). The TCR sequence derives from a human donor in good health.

In nucleotides, the CDR3 is TGTGCCACCCGGGACAGCCCTCTCTACGAGCAGTACTTC. Translating it yields CATRDSPLYEQYF. The chain recombines TRBV6-5 with TRBJ2-7; 7 nucleotides line up with TRBD1. With V trimmed by 10 bases and J by 3 bases, 9 bases remained unmatched. CDR3 size: 13 residues. Germline V gene sequence: CDR1 MNHEY, CDR2 SVGAGI.